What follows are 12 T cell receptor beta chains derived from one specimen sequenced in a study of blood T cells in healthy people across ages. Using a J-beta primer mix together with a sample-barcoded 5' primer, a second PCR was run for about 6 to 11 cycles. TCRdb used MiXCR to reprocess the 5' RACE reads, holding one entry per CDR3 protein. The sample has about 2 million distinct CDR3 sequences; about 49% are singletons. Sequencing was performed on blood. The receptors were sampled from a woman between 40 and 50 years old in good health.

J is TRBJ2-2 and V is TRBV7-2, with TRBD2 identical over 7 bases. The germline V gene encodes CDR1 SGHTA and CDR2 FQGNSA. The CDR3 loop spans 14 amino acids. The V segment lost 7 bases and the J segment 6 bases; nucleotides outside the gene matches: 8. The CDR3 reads CASTLGLGAGELFF. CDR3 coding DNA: TGTGCCAGCACCCTAGGACTAGGGGCCGGGGAGCTGTTTTTT.

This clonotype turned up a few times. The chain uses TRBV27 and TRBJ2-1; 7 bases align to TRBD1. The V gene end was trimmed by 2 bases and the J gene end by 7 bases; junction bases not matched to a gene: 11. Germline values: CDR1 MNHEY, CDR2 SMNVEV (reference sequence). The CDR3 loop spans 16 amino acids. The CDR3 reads CASSLLDRAQGNEQFF. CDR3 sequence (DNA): TGTGCCAGCAGTTTACTCGACAGGGCGCAAGGGAATGAGCAGTTCTTC.

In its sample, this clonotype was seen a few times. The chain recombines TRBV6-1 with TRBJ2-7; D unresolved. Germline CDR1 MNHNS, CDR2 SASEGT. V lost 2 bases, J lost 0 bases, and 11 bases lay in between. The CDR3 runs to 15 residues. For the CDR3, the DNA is TGTGCCAGCAGTGAAAGAGGCCGGAGCTCCTACGAGCAGTACTTC. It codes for CASSERGRSSYEQYF.

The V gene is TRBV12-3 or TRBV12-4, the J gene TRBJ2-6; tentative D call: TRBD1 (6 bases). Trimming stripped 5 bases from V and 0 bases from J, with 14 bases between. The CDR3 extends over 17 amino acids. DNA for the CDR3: TGTGCCAGCAGTCTACAGGGAGCCGCCTCTGGGGCCAACGTCCTGACTTTC. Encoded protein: CASSLQGAASGANVLTF.

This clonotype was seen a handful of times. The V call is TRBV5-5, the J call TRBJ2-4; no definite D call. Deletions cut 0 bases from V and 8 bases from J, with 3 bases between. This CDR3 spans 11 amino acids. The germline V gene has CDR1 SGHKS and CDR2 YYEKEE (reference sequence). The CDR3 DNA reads TGTGCCAGCAGCTTGGTTGACATTCAGTACTTC. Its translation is CASSLVDIQYF.

The CDR3 DNA follows: TGTGCCAGCAGTTTAGGCGGGGGCGCGAATTCACCCCTCCACTTT. As protein: CASSLGGGANSPLHF. The chain recombines TRBV27 with TRBJ1-6, with D perhaps TRBD1 (6 bases). V lost 2 bases to trimming and J lost 7 bases, with 12 bases between them. There are 15 residues in the CDR3. The germline V gene has CDR1 MNHEY and CDR2 SMNVEV (reference sequence).

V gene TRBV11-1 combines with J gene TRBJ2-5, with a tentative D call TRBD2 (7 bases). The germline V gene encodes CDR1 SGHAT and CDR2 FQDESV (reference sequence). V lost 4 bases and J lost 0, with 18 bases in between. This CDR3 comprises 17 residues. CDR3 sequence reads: CASSSIGGLADQETQYF. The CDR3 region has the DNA TGTGCCAGCAGCTCAATAGGGGGGCTAGCGGACCAAGAGACCCAGTACTTC. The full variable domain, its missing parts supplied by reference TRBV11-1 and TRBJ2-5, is EAEVAQSPRYKITEKSQAVAFWCDPISGHATLYWYRQILGQGPELLVQFQDESVVDDSQLPKDRFSAERLKGVDSTLKIQPAELGDSAMYLCASSSIGGLADQETQYFGPGTRLLVL.

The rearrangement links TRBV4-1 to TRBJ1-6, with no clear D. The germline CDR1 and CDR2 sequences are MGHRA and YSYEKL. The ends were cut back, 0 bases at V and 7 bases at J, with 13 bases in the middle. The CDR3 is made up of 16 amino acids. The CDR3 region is CASSQEEARLNSPLHF. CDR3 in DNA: TGCGCCAGCAGCCAAGAAGAGGCTCGGTTGAATTCACCCCTCCACTTT.

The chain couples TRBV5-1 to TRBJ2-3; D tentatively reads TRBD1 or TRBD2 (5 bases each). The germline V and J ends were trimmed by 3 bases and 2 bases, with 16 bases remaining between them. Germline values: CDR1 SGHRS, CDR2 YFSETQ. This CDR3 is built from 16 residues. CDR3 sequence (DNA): TGCGCCAGCAGCTCGACAAACGGGGCCTCCACAGATACGCAGTATTTT. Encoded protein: CASSSTNGASTDTQYF.

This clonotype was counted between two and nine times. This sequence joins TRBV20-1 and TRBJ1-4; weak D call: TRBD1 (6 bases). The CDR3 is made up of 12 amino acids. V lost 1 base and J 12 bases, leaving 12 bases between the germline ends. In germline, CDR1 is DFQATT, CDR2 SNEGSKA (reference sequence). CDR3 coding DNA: TGCAGTGCTAGAGGGGGGCAGACTCAACTGTTTTTT. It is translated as CSARGGQTQLFF.

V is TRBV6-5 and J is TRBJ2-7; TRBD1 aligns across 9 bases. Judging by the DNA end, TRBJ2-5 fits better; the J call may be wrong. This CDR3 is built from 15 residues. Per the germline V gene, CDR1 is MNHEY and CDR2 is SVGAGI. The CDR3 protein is CASSLNRGQVETQYF. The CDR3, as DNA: TGTGCCAGCAGTCTTAACAGGGGGCAGGTGGAGACCCAGTACTTC.

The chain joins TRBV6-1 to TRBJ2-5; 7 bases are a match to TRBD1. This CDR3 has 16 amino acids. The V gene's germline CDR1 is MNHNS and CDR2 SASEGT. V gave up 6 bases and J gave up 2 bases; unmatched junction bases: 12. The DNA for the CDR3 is TGTGCCAGCAGAGTGAATGCCGGGACAGAACAAGAGACCCAGTACTTC. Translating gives CASRVNAGTEQETQYF.